This TCR beta chain was retrieved from a study of vaccination and CD4 T cells after COVID-19 (dated by TCRdb to between 2022 and 2023). Study-wide context: Every convalescent patient had a positive nasal swab PCR test for SARS-CoV-2, with mild disease in 8 to 10 patients and severe disease in one. Six males and four females were included in the convalescent cohort, with two Hispanic individuals, seven Caucasians, two Asians and one multiracial person represented. Participants received two doses of either the Pfizer-BioNTech BNT162b2 vaccine (n=8) or the Moderna mRNA-1273 vaccine (n=2). Post-COVID blood samples were collected from convalescent patients a median of approximately 100 days after diagnosis, with a range of roughly 35 to 170 days. Post-vaccine blood samples were collected a median of approximately 68 days after the second vaccine dose, ranging from roughly 13 to 250 days. Culture stimuli were overlapping spike peptide pools from SARS-CoV-2 and from the common cold coronaviruses HCoV-NL63, HCoV-OC43 and HCoV-229E. As controls, cultures received a CEFX viral epitope pool (the positive control), an HIV-1 Nef peptide pool (the negative control), or no peptide at all. In under twelve COVID-19 convalescent patients and a handful of infection-naive healthy vaccine recipients, researchers compared the spike-specific CD4+ TCR repertoire from before mRNA vaccination with the repertoire from after.

On the study overall, not on this receptor specifically: Of the vaccine-specific clones found in convalescent patients, nearly all (304 of 307) were mono-reactive for SARS-CoV-2 spike instead of being cross-reactive with common cold coronaviruses. Among the post-vaccine SARS-CoV-2-reactive clones in convalescent patients, a median about 86% showed up only after vaccination, which suggests vaccine-specific priming. Relatively few convalescent patients were included in the study, and early timepoints after natural infection were not analyzed. The median count of SARS-CoV-2-reactive clonotypes went up from about 23 after infection to about 40 after vaccination, although the change was not significant.

The sample's treatment or condition label, decoded: approximately nine-day PBMC culture with coronavirus spike peptide pools or control peptides (ViraFEST assay). The ViraFEST assay, used in the study, expanded antigen-specific T cells with peptide pools and then identified the expanded clonotypes through TCR sequencing. The positive SARS-CoV-2 PCR tests of the convalescent patients were dated from March to December 2020, before the Alpha, Beta and Delta variants emerged in the United States. Each well held 2.2 million or so PBMCs cultured in IMDM containing roughly 5% human AB serum and 10 IU/ml IL-2, with around 9.2 ug/ml peptide pools added. On days 3 and 7, half of the culture medium was replaced with fresh IL-2-containing medium. After 10 days of culture, CD4+ T cells were isolated by negative selection using the EasySep CD4+ T cell isolation kit. Ficoll-Paque Plus gradient centrifugation was used to isolate PBMCs from whole blood, and the isolated PBMCs were then either used fresh or cryopreserved at -140C. Triplicate wells were generally used for each culture condition.

To note about this clonotype: Its recognized antigen is unknown. Per-base quality was not reported, and no clone a single base away is much larger than it.

Library prep was done by PCR. TCR sequencing of DNA from cultured CD4+ T cells used the Oncomine TCR Beta short-read assay at the Johns Hopkins FTIC core. The QIAamp micro DNA kit was used to extract genomic DNA from the cultured CD4+ T cells. Oncomine TCR Beta libraries from cultured CD4+ T cells were pooled using unique dual indexes and sequenced on an Illumina iSeq 100. The published analysis was carried out like this. Non-productive sequences were removed, and CDR3s not starting with C, not ending with F or W, or shorter than 7 amino acids were discarded. Antigen-specific clonotypes were identified with the MANAFEST web application by comparing peptide-stimulated wells with reference and other culture wells. Positive clones required FDR below 0.05, an odds ratio above 5, and productive frequency above 0.1% in at least two of three replicate wells. Clonotypes that were significantly expanded in both SARS-CoV-2 spike wells and at least one common cold coronavirus spike condition were defined as cross-reactive. Similarity between CDR3 sequences was evaluated in R version 3.6.1 using Levenshtein distances (stringdist) and unrooted phylogenetic trees (ape). TCRdb reprocessing: public reads trimmed at Q25 with fastp, clones called with MiXCR, in-frame beta chains kept. Identical CDR3 proteins give one entry, which carries the most common genes and DNA. For this entry, the V and J calls and clone size follow TCRdb and not the study's own pipeline. The sample table contains about 21,000 distinct CDR3 sequences; only one count was recorded for 70% of them. The top ten clonotypes cover roughly 7.8% of the sample.

From cysteine to phenylalanine, the CDR3 is 15 amino acids long. CDR3 DNA only is kept here, 45 bases in frame from base 1. The germline V gene specifies SGHVS as CDR1 and FQNEAQ as CDR2. V is shortened by 6 bases, J by 0 bases, and the region joining them spans 14 bases. The sample taken for sequencing was CD4+ T cells from blood, cultured in vitro. The chain links TRBV7-8 with TRBJ1-1, with the D gene not confidently named. The sequence was obtained from a human donor who had recovered from COVID-19. Here the CDR3 is given as CASRQAGDLNTEAFF. The DNA sequence follows: TGTGCCAGCAGACAAGCAGGAGACTTGAACACTGAAGCTTTCTTT.